These T cell receptor beta chains were read from a single sample in a study of T cell repertoires in cytomegalovirus infection. The antigens of these receptors remain unknown. TCRdb itself ran the reads through MiXCR, one entry per CDR3 protein. The sample yields around 900,000 distinct CDR3 sequences, approximately 31% seen once. The material sequenced was cultured CD8+ T cells from PBMCs, taken from culture after CMV antigen stimulation. These receptors were obtained from a human donor in good health (CMV status not recorded). Some clones in this sample may be carry-over from other donors' samples. CDR3s include the opening cysteine and the closing phenylalanine or tryptophan. Each record gives: D gene, V gene, clone size, J gene, CDR3 protein, CDR3 DNA. The D gene is left open where the match is weak. Rows may omit the clone size; those that give it use once, few, many or a size class.

>TRBD1|TRBV9|NA|TRBJ1-1
CASSLTGGAYTEAFF
TGTGCCAGCAGCTTAACAGGGGGCGCGTATACTGAAGCTTTCTTT
>NA|TRBV4-1|NA|TRBJ2-7
CASSQEGPVGGFYEQYF
TGCGCCAGCAGCCAAGAAGGTCCCGTGGGAGGTTTCTACGAGCAGTACTTC
>TRBD2|TRBV20-1|few|TRBJ2-1
CSAELAGALLGGEQFF
TGCAGTGCAGAACTAGCGGGGGCCCTCCTAGGTGGTGAGCAGTTCTTC
>NA|TRBV20-1|NA|TRBJ1-1
CSASRVGTEAFF
TGCAGTGCTAGCCGGGTGGGAACTGAAGCTTTCTTT
>NA|TRBV7-4|NA|TRBJ2-1
CASSLAGWSSYNEQFF
TGTGCCAGCAGCTTAGCGGGGTGGAGCTCCTACAATGAGCAGTTCTTC
>TRBD1|TRBV7-9|few|TRBJ1-4
CASSETGGVSEKLFF
TGTGCCAGCAGCGAAACAGGGGGCGTGAGTGAAAAACTGTTTTTT
>NA|TRBV6-2/TRBV6-3|NA|TRBJ1-2
CASSSRRGSYGYTF
TGTGCCAGCAGCTCCCGGAGGGGGTCCTATGGCTACACCTTC
>TRBD2|TRBV7-2|few|TRBJ2-1
CASSHSGRGGVIDEQFF
TGTGCCAGCAGCCATTCTGGCCGGGGGGGGGTTATCGATGAGCAGTTCTTC
>TRBD2|TRBV15|NA|TRBJ2-3
CATSRRPLTSSTDTQYF
TGTGCCACCAGCAGGCGCCCGTTGACTAGCAGCACAGATACGCAGTATTTT
>NA|TRBV4-3|NA|TRBJ2-7
CASNSEQYF
TGCGCCAGCAATAGCGAGCAGTACTTC
>NA|TRBV7-9|NA|TRBJ2-7
CASSDRTEDYEQYF
TGTGCCAGCAGCGATCGGACGGAGGACTACGAGCAGTACTTC
>NA|TRBV19|once|TRBJ1-1
CASRPGKVPEAFF
TGTGCCAGTAGGCCGGGTAAGGTACCTGAAGCTTTCTTT
>NA|TRBV27|NA|TRBJ2-1
CASSLGAGRQFF
TGTGCCAGCAGTTTGGGGGCAGGGAGGCAGTTCTTC
>NA|TRBV11-3|many|TRBJ2-3
CASSSGQGTSTDTQYF
TGTGCCAGCAGCTCAGGGCAGGGAACTAGCACAGATACGCAGTATTTT
>TRBD1|TRBV20-1|NA|TRBJ2-2
CSFQGENTGELFF
TGCAGCTTCCAGGGGGAGAACACCGGGGAGCTGTTTTTT
>NA|TRBV6-1|NA|TRBJ1-5
CASMTETPDWNQPQHF
TGTGCCAGCATGACTGAGACCCCTGATTGGAATCAGCCCCAGCATTTT
>NA|TRBV6-5|few|TRBJ2-2
CASRPFGGPLELFF
TGTGCCAGCAGGCCTTTCGGGGGGCCGTTGGAGCTGTTTTTT
>TRBD2|TRBV6-4|few|TRBJ2-1
CASSELAGSADEQFF
TGTGCCAGCAGTGAACTAGCGGGGTCGGCTGATGAGCAGTTCTTC
>NA|TRBV6-5|NA|TRBJ1-5
CASSYEVGRQPQHF
TGTGCCAGCAGTTACGAAGTGGGGAGGCAGCCCCAGCATTTT
>NA|TRBV19|few|TRBJ1-1
CASFPGHPTEAFF
TGTGCCAGTTTCCCGGGACATCCTACTGAAGCTTTCTTT
>NA|TRBV7-9|NA|TRBJ2-1
CASSLEGGKYNEQFF
TGTGCCAGCAGCTTAGAGGGCGGAAAGTACAATGAGCAGTTCTTC
>NA|TRBV19|few|TRBJ2-3
CASRSADTQYF
TGTGCCAGTAGGTCGGCAGATACGCAGTATTTT
>TRBD1|TRBV10-3|NA|TRBJ2-3
CAISGGQGLLDTQYF
TGTGCCATCAGTGGGGGACAGGGGCTGTTGGATACGCAGTATTTT